This is a list of T cell receptor beta chains from one sample in a study of blood T cell repertoires in COVID-19. Using immunoSEQ multiplex PCR, the repertoire was profiled, and TCRdb retains in-frame clones only, with some absent. This sample has about 130,000 clones; about 76% occur once, and the top ten carry roughly 5.1%. Sequencing was carried out using peripheral blood. These receptors were collected from a woman in her 70s with COVID-19, enrolled during active disease. The CDR3 runs from the conserved cysteine through the conserved F or W. D genes are given only for firm matches. The size field is filled for only some rows; it gives once, few, many or a size class.

j_gene | abundance | v_gene | d_gene | CDR3aa | CDR3nt
TRBJ2-7 | NA | TRBV5-6 | NA | CASSLDRVVSYEQYF | TGTGCCAGCAGCTTGGACAGGGTAGTATCCTACGAGCAGTACTTC
TRBJ2-3 | NA | TRBV18 | NA | CASSPGPGMRSTDTQYF | TGTGCCAGCTCACCGGGCCCAGGTATGCGAAGCACAGATACGCAGTATTTT
TRBJ1-2 | NA | TRBV28 | TRBD1 | CASDSSDRGPHYGYTF | TGTGCCAGCGATTCCTCTGACAGGGGGCCGCACTATGGCTACACCTTC
TRBJ2-7 | NA | TRBV4-3 | TRBD1 | CASSQDIRTGAQEQYF | TGCGCCAGCAGCCAAGATATTCGGACAGGGGCCCAGGAGCAGTACTTC
TRBJ2-7 | NA | TRBV11-2 | NA | CASSFAGEQYF | TGTGCCAGCAGCTTCGCAGGAGAGCAGTACTTC
TRBJ1-5 | NA | TRBV6-2/TRBV6-3 | NA | CASSSLPGASSNQPQHF | TGTGCCAGCAGTTCCCTCCCTGGGGCTTCGAGCAATCAGCCCCAGCATTTT
TRBJ1-3 | NA | TRBV2 | TRBD1 | CASSPGTGTTGNTIYF | TGTGCCAGCAGTCCCGGGACAGGGACCACTGGAAACACCATATATTTT
TRBJ1-1 | few | TRBV5-1 | TRBD1 | CASRQGQGAMGTEAFF | TGCGCCAGCAGACAGGGACAGGGGGCTATGGGTACTGAAGCTTTCTTT
TRBJ1-2 | NA | TRBV28 | NA | CASSPVPRHPSYYGYTF | TGTGCCAGCAGTCCCGTTCCCAGACACCCTTCCTATTATGGCTACACCTTC
TRBJ2-2 | NA | TRBV19 | NA | CASSIVTGGELFF | TGTGCCAGTAGTATCGTCACGGGCGGGGAGCTGTTTTTT
TRBJ1-6 | NA | TRBV10-3 | TRBD1 | CAISADRESPLHF | TGTGCCATCTCAGCTGACAGGGAATCACCCCTCCACTTT
TRBJ1-5 | NA | TRBV6-1 | NA | CASSERGDSLLNQPQHF | TGTGCCAGCAGTGAAAGGGGTGACAGCCTTTTGAATCAGCCCCAGCATTTT
TRBJ2-3 | NA | TRBV7-8 | TRBD1 | CASRPTGGRTDTQYF | TGTGCCAGCAGACCTACAGGGGGAAGGACAGATACGCAGTATTTT
TRBJ1-1 | NA | TRBV5-8 | TRBD1 | CASSPPTGGLNTEAFF | TGTGCCAGCAGCCCCCCGACAGGGGGCCTGAACACTGAAGCTTTCTTT
TRBJ2-7 | NA | TRBV14 | TRBD2 | CASSQEELAGYEQYF | TGTGCCAGCAGCCAAGAAGAACTAGCGGGCTACGAGCAGTACTTC
TRBJ2-3 | NA | TRBV21-1 | NA | CASSPEVAGGTSTDTQYF | NA
TRBJ2-3 | NA | TRBV12-3/TRBV12-4 | NA | CASSLTRDTQYF | TGTGCCAGCAGTTTAACCCGGGATACGCAGTATTTT
TRBJ1-5 | once | TRBV7-8 | NA | CASSSVGGFSNQPQHF | TGTGCCAGCAGCTCCGTCGGGGGTTTCTCCAATCAGCCCCAGCATTTT
TRBJ1-5 | once | TRBV7-9 | TRBD1 | CASDRGGSNQPQHF | TGTGCCAGCGACAGGGGGGGAAGCAATCAGCCCCAGCATTTT
TRBJ1-1 | NA | TRBV24-1 | NA | CATRERGGTEAFF | TGTGCCACCCGCGAACGAGGGGGCACTGAAGCTTTCTTT
TRBJ1-3 | NA | TRBV14 | NA | CASSQVGLLSGNTIYF | TGTGCCAGCAGCCAAGTGGGACTCCTCTCTGGAAACACCATATATTTT
TRBJ1-6 | few | TRBV7-8 | NA | CASSAREGGSPLHF | TGTGCCAGCAGCGCCCGGGAGGGTGGGTCACCCCTCCACTTT
TRBJ1-3 | NA | TRBV10-3 | NA | CAISEAQSRTLSGNTIYF | TGTGCCATCAGTGAAGCACAGAGTCGAACCCTCTCTGGAAACACCATATATTTT
TRBJ1-2 | NA | TRBV10-3 | NA | CAISESGAGRGYTF | TGTGCCATCAGTGAGTCGGGGGCCGGCAGGGGCTACACCTTC
TRBJ2-1 | once | TRBV6-1 | TRBD2 | CASSEPPGGAGGEQFF | TGTGCCAGCAGTGAACCTCCGGGGGGGGCCGGTGGTGAGCAGTTCTTC
TRBJ2-7 | NA | TRBV29-1 | NA | CSVAEAGEQYF | TGCAGCGTTGCGGAAGCGGGTGAGCAGTACTTC
TRBJ2-3 | few | TRBV5-1 | TRBD1 | CASSLGTGFGDTQYF | TGCGCCAGCAGCTTGGGGACAGGGTTTGGAGATACGCAGTATTTT
TRBJ2-7 | few | TRBV6-5 | NA | CASSYRGTLLEQYF | TGTGCCAGCAGTTACCGCGGCACCTTGTTAGAGCAGTACTTC
TRBJ1-2 | NA | TRBV3-1/TRBV3-2 | NA | CASTPLPTVYGYTF | TGTGCCAGCACGCCCCTACCGACAGTCTATGGCTACACCTTC
TRBJ1-3 | NA | TRBV7-2 | NA | CASSSRVGNTIYF | TGTGCCAGCAGCTCCAGGGTAGGAAACACCATATATTTT
TRBJ1-2 | NA | TRBV7-8 | NA | CASSSWTRLTGVTYGYTF | TGTGCCAGCAGCTCTTGGACAAGGTTAACGGGGGTAACCTATGGCTACACCTTC
TRBJ1-1 | NA | TRBV7-8 | NA | CASSPGPNTEAFF | TGTGCCAGCAGCCCAGGGCCGAACACTGAAGCTTTCTTT
TRBJ2-6 | NA | TRBV3-1/TRBV3-2 | TRBD1 | CASSHTGVGANVLTF | TGTGCCAGCAGCCATACAGGGGTAGGGGCCAACGTCCTGACTTTC
TRBJ1-2 | NA | TRBV15 | TRBD1 | CATSPGQAPRDYGYTF | TGTGCCACCAGCCCGGGACAGGCCCCGCGAGACTATGGCTACACCTTC
TRBJ1-1 | NA | TRBV18 | NA | CASSPNYRDTEAFF | TGTGCCAGCTCACCTAATTACAGGGACACTGAAGCTTTCTTT
TRBJ1-1 | NA | TRBV3-1/TRBV3-2 | TRBD1 | CASSPRQGAGAFF | TGTGCCAGCAGCCCAAGACAGGGGGCCGGAGCTTTCTTT
TRBJ1-3 | NA | TRBV3-1/TRBV3-2 | NA | CASSQERVLSGNTIYF | TGTGCCAGCAGCCAAGAACGGGTTCTCTCTGGAAACACCATATATTTT
TRBJ2-7 | once | TRBV4-2 | NA | CASSPGDSYEQYF | TGTGCCAGCAGCCCAGGGGACTCCTACGAGCAGTACTTC
TRBJ1-3 | NA | TRBV4-1 | NA | CATKGVSGNTIYF | TGCGCCACCAAGGGGGTCTCTGGAAACACCATATATTTT
TRBJ2-7 | NA | TRBV29-1 | TRBD1 | CSVVAGQGADEQYF | TGCAGCGTGGTAGCCGGACAGGGGGCGGACGAGCAGTACTTC
TRBJ1-2 | NA | TRBV6-5 | TRBD1 | CASSPTGERDGYTF | TGTGCCAGCAGTCCGACAGGGGAGAGAGATGGCTACACCTTC
TRBJ2-2 | NA | TRBV9 | TRBD2 | CASSVDSGGNTGELFF | TGTGCCAGCAGCGTAGATAGCGGGGGGAACACCGGGGAGCTGTTTTTT